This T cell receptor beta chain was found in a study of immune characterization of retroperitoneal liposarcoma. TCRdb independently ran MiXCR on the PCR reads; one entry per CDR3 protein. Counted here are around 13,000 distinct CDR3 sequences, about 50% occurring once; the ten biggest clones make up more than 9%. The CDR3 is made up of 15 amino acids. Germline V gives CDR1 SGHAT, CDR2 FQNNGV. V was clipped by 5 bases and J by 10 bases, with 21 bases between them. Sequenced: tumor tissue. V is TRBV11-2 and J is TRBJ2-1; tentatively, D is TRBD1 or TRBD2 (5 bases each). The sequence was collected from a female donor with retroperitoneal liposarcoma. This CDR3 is CASSPGTASSYEQFF. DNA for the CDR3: TGTGCCAGCAGCCCCGGGACGGCAAGCTCCTACGAGCAGTTCTTC.